The 12 T cell receptor beta chains presented below share a single source sample, sequenced in a study of blood T cell repertoires in COVID-19. Measured with immunoSEQ multiplex PCR; TCRdb has only the in-frame clones, and not every one. The sample contains a few hundred thousand clones, roughly 87% of which appear only once. Sequencing was performed on PBMCs or T cells enriched from blood (not recorded which). The receptor set was obtained from a woman aged 18-29 years who had recovered from COVID-19.

A remark on this clone: Other DNA sequences within the sample encode an identical CDR3. This chain uses TRBV18 with TRBJ2-7, with TRBD2 matching over 7 bases. Germline trimming cut 0 bases from V and 2 bases from J; bases unmatched to any gene: 1. Germline loops: CDR1 KGHSH, CDR2 LQKENI. The CDR3 runs to 14 residues. This chain's CDR3 is CASSPPGLTYEQYF. DNA for the CDR3: TGTGCCAGCTCACCACCGGGACTAACCTACGAGCAGTACTTC.

This clone occurred once. V is TRBV6-5 and J is TRBJ1-1; D may be TRBD1 (6 bases). V shed 5 bases and J shed 5 bases, with 15 bases lying between them. The CDR3 covers 14 residues. Germline V gene data show CDR1 as MNHEY and CDR2 as SVGAGI. The CDR3 DNA reads TGTGCCAGCAGTACCCGGGACACCAGGACTGAAGCTTTCTTT. This translates into CASSTRDTRTEAFF.

This clone has just one count. The chain carries TRBV7-2 and TRBJ1-4; perhaps TRBD1 as D (5 bases). CDR3 length: 15 amino acids. Germline V lookup: CDR1 SGHTA, CDR2 FQGNSA. The germline V and J ends were trimmed by 4 bases and 7 bases, with 16 bases remaining between them. DNA for the CDR3: TGTGCCAGCAGCTCGCGGGCGTCGGGGGTTGAAAAACTGTTTTTT. Amino acids: CASSSRASGVEKLFF.

This clone turned up a few times. The rearrangement joins TRBV5-1 to TRBJ2-6; 9 positions match TRBD1. CDR1 SGHRS and CDR2 YFSETQ come from the germline V gene. Trimming removed 6 bases from V and 12 bases from J; junction bases left unmatched: 16. The CDR3 extends over 16 amino acids. CDR3 in DNA: TGCGCCAGCACTTTAACCGGGACAGGGTTGAGCTTCGTCCTGACTTTC. The encoded protein is CASTLTGTGLSFVLTF. Full variable domain (missing parts from reference TRBV5-1 and TRBJ2-6): KAGVTQTPRYLIKTRGQQVTLSCSPISGHRSVSWYQQTPGQGLQFLFEYFSETQRNKGNFPGRFSGRQFSNSRSEMNVSTLELGDSALYLCASTLTGTGLSFVLTFGAGSRLTVL.

This chain links TRBV30 with TRBJ2-2, with D maybe TRBD1 (5 bases). The CDR3 covers 14 residues. Deletions cut 0 bases from V and 4 bases from J, with 9 bases between. The germline V gene encodes CDR1 GTSNPN and CDR2 SVGIG (reference sequence). CDR3 residues: CAWSVSRATGELFF. DNA of the CDR3: TGTGCCTGGAGTGTGTCCAGGGCCACCGGGGAGCTGTTTTTT. Full variable domain (remainder filled in from reference TRBV30 and TRBJ2-2): SQTIHQWPATLVQPVGSPLSLECTVEGTSNPNLYWYRQAAGRGLQLLFYSVGIGQISSEVPQNLSASRPQDRQFILSSKKLLLSDSGFYLCAWSVSRATGELFFGEGSRLTVL.

This rearrangement joins TRBV5-1 to TRBJ2-5; D gene unclear. The CDR3 covers 11 residues. Germline CDR1 is SGHRS and CDR2 is YFSETQ. The V and J ends lost 3 bases and 4 bases respectively, with 4 bases between them. CDR3 protein: CASSSVETQYF. In DNA form, the CDR3 reads TGCGCCAGCAGCTCCGTAGAGACCCAGTACTTC.

This clone was detected once. The V call is TRBV3-1 (or the pseudogene TRBV3-2), the J call TRBJ2-2; TRBD2 agrees at 12 bases. Trimming cost V 6 bases and J 4 bases; bases outside gene matches: 15. The CDR3 has 19 residues. The germline V gene encodes CDR1 LGHDT and CDR2 YNNKEL (reference sequence). In DNA, the CDR3 is TGTGCCAGCAGTCTACGACTAGCGGGGGCCCACGGGGGCACCGGGGAGCTGTTTTTT. It specifies CASSLRLAGAHGGTGELFF.

The rearrangement joins TRBV5-1 to TRBJ1-2; 8 bases are a match to TRBD1. V was clipped by 4 bases and J by 4 bases; unmatched bases: 9. Per germline, CDR1 SGHRS and CDR2 YFSETQ. The CDR3 length is 15 residues. The CDR3 spells CASSDPTQGGYGYTF. The CDR3 nucleotides read TGCGCCAGCAGCGATCCGACACAGGGGGGCTATGGCTACACCTTC.

The chain has TRBV7-9 and TRBJ2-6; 7 bases line up with TRBD1. Germline assignment: CDR1 SEHNR and CDR2 FQNEAQ (reference sequence). The V gene end was trimmed by 6 bases and the J gene end by 0 bases; junction bases not matched to a gene: 14. This CDR3 has 19 residues. The CDR3 region is CASRPGTAIVSSGANVLTF. As DNA, the CDR3 is TGTGCCAGCAGACCCGGGACAGCGATCGTCAGCTCTGGGGCCAACGTCCTGACTTTC.

The CDR3 loop is CASRDRASVNTEAFF. CDR3 bases: TGTGCCAGCAGGGACAGGGCATCAGTGAACACTGAAGCTTTCTTT. The chain uses TRBV7-9 and TRBJ1-1; 8 bases are shared with TRBD1. CDR1 and CDR2 (germline): SEHNR, FQNEAQ (reference sequence). V trimming: 6 bases; J trimming: 0 bases; junction bases outside the gene matches: 6. The CDR3 extends over 15 amino acids.

The rearrangement joins TRBV5-1 to TRBJ2-2, with a tentative D call TRBD1 (6 bases). Germline V gene data show CDR1 as SGHRS and CDR2 as YFSETQ. This CDR3 is 16 amino acids long. Trimming pared 4 bases from V and 1 base from J, leaving 14 bases between. The CDR3 nucleotides read TGCGCCAGCAGCAATCTGGGGGCAGGGAACACCGGGGAGCTGTTTTTT. The encoded protein is CASSNLGAGNTGELFF.

The chain combines TRBV2 with TRBJ2-3; D is perhaps TRBD1 (6 bases). The CDR3 is 15 residues long. Per germline, CDR1 SNHLY and CDR2 FYNNEI. V lost 10 bases to trimming and J lost 5 bases, with 22 bases between them. CDR3 in amino acids: CAIQMGRGVLDTQYF. CDR3 bases: TGTGCCATCCAGATGGGCAGGGGAGTGTTAGATACGCAGTATTTT.